A selection of T cell receptor beta chains follows, all from one sample in a study of Tregs in tolerant kidney transplant recipients. Profiling relied on immunoSEQ multiplex PCR, and the TCRdb table lists in-frame clones only, not all of them. The sample shows some 90,000 clones, around 94% of them seen only once. Input material: CD8+ T cells from blood. The receptors shown here come from a human donor in good health. Both conserved end residues are part of each CDR3. The D gene is left open where the match is weak. The listing skips clone size in some rows; elsewhere it reads once, few, many or a size class.

len	v_gene	abundance	j_gene	d_gene	CDR3nt	CDR3aa
14	TRBV4-2	.	TRBJ2-7	.	TGTGCCAGCAGCCAAGGCTCAGGTTCCTACGAGCAGTACTTC	CASSQGSGSYEQYF
11	TRBV9	.	TRBJ1-1	.	TGTGCCAGCGGGTGGGGGACTGAAGCTTTCTTT	CASGWGTEAFF
10	TRBV29-1	.	TRBJ1-1	.	TGCAGCGCCTGGACAGATGAAGCTTTCTTT	CSAWTDEAFF
13	TRBV5-1	.	TRBJ1-1	.	TGCGCCAGCAGCCCGGACCAGAACACTGAAGCTTTCTTT	CASSPDQNTEAFF
14	TRBV5-6	.	TRBJ2-1	.	TGTGCCAGCAGCTTCAATAGACCCCTCAATGAGCAGTTCTTC	CASSFNRPLNEQFF
17	TRBV4-2	.	TRBJ2-3	TRBD2	TGTGCCAGCAGCCAAAATCCAGCGGGAGTCAACACAGATACGCAGTATTTT	CASSQNPAGVNTDTQYF
17	TRBV5-5	.	TRBJ2-1	TRBD2	TGTGCCAGCAGCTTGAGTGAGGCCGGGACTATTTACAATGAGCAGTTCTTC	CASSLSEAGTIYNEQFF
13	TRBV27	.	TRBJ1-1	.	TGTGCCAGCAGTTTAGGGGCTGCGACTGAAGCTTTCTTT	CASSLGAATEAFF
13	TRBV29-1	.	TRBJ2-4	.	TGCAGCGCTAAACAAGTAGCCAAAAACATTCAGTACTTC	CSAKQVAKNIQYF
14	TRBV6-5	.	TRBJ2-7	.	TGTGCCAGCAACCCTTCCCCGGAGATGGGTGAGCAGTACTTC	CASNPSPEMGEQYF
16	TRBV5-4	.	TRBJ2-3	TRBD2	TGTGCCAGCAGCTTGGGGACTAGCGGACTCACAGATACGCAGTATTTT	CASSLGTSGLTDTQYF
13	TRBV29-1	.	TRBJ1-5	.	TGCAGCGCCGGGGGCGGGGAAAATCAGCCCCAGCATTTT	CSAGGGENQPQHF
13	TRBV6-1	few	TRBJ2-1	.	TGTGCCAGCAGTGGAGAGGGTCACAATGAGCAGTTCTTC	CASSGEGHNEQFF
16	TRBV6-1	.	TRBJ2-7	TRBD2	TGTGCCAGCAGTGACCCTTTAGCGGGAGGGCCCTACGAGCAGTACTTC	CASSDPLAGGPYEQYF
15	TRBV6-1	.	TRBJ2-1	TRBD1	TGTGCCAGCAGTGGGGGACAGGGTTCCTACAATGAGCAGTTCTTC	CASSGGQGSYNEQFF
14	TRBV5-1	.	TRBJ1-1	.	TGCGCCAGCAGCGCCATCTCAACGGGGACTGAAGCTTTCTTT	CASSAISTGTEAFF
12	TRBV6-5	.	TRBJ1-1	.	TGTGCCAGCTCGATTATGAACACTGAAGCTTTCTTT	CASSIMNTEAFF
14	TRBV7-2	.	TRBJ2-7	.	TGTGCCAGCAGCTTAACCGCCGGCTCCTACGAGCAGTACTTC	CASSLTAGSYEQYF
15	TRBV12-5	.	TRBJ2-5	TRBD1	TGTGCTAGTGGGGCTGGACAGGAGGTACAAGAGACCCAGTACTTC	CASGAGQEVQETQYF
15	TRBV7-6	.	TRBJ2-3	.	TGTGCCAGCAGCTTTGGTAGCGGAGGCACAGATACGCAGTATTTT	CASSFGSGGTDTQYF
14	TRBV9	once	TRBJ2-1	TRBD2	TGTGCCAGCAGCGCCCTAGCGGGTTACAATGAGCAGTTCTTC	CASSALAGYNEQFF
16	TRBV7-9	.	TRBJ2-4	.	TGTGCCAGCAGCTTAGTTTGGGGTAGTACCAAAAACATTCAGTACTTC	CASSLVWGSTKNIQYF
15	TRBV7-9	.	TRBJ2-7	.	TGTGCCAGCAGCCCCCGGGTCAGTGTCAGCTACGAGCAGTACTTC	CASSPRVSVSYEQYF
14	TRBV19	.	TRBJ2-7	.	TGTGCCAGTAATCGGGACATAGAATCCTACGAGCAGTACTTC	CASNRDIESYEQYF
14	TRBV5-6	.	TRBJ2-7	.	TGTGCCAGCAGCACTCCAGGGGGAGGGTACGAGCAGTACTTC	CASSTPGGGYEQYF
19	TRBV23-1	.	TRBJ2-7	TRBD2	TGCGCCATCATCCCTCGCCCCGGGACTAGCGGGAGTGTTACCTACGAGCAGTACTTC	CAIIPRPGTSGSVTYEQYF
14	TRBV27	.	TRBJ2-7	.	TGTGCCAGCAGTTTCTTTGCGGGCCGGTACGAGCAGTACTTC	CASSFFAGRYEQYF
19	TRBV9	.	TRBJ2-3	TRBD1	TGTGCCAGCAGCGTCAGAGCCCTCCGACAGGGCAGGTCCCCAGATACGCAGTATTTT	CASSVRALRQGRSPDTQYF
13	TRBV7-9	.	TRBJ2-7	.	TGTGCCAGCAGCTTAGAGACTAGCTACGAGCAGTACTTC	CASSLETSYEQYF
12	TRBV7-9	.	TRBJ1-1	.	TGTGCCAGCAGCCTAAGGGGGACTGAAGCTTTCTTT	CASSLRGTEAFF
15	TRBV11-1	.	TRBJ2-1	TRBD2	TGTGCCAGCAGCTTAGGGAGCGGGGCCTACAATGAGCAGTTCTTC	CASSLGSGAYNEQFF
13	TRBV19	.	TRBJ2-1	.	TGTGCCAGTAGTATTTACAGGTACAATGAGCAGTTCTTC	CASSIYRYNEQFF
12	TRBV19	.	TRBJ2-5	.	TGTGCCAGTAGTATCAACGGGCCGGCCCAGTACTTC	CASSINGPAQYF
12	TRBV7-8	.	TRBJ2-1	TRBD2	TGTGCCAGCAGCTGGCGGGGGGATGAGCAGTTCTTC	CASSWRGDEQFF
16	TRBV7-2	.	TRBJ2-7	TRBD2	TGTGCCAGCAGCTTTCGACTAGCCCTATTGACCTACGAGCAGTACTTC	CASSFRLALLTYEQYF
13	TRBV6-4	.	TRBJ1-2	.	TGTGCCAGCAGTGATGGCAGCCTGAATGGCTACACCTTC	CASSDGSLNGYTF
17	TRBV27	.	TRBJ2-7	.	TGTGCCAGCAGTTTACGGGTTCCGGGAGCGAGGTCCTACGAGCAGTACTTC	CASSLRVPGARSYEQYF
14	TRBV9	.	TRBJ2-7	.	TGTGCCAGCAGCGCCTCGGACTGGGCCCACGAGCAGTACTTC	CASSASDWAHEQYF
13	TRBV11-2	.	TRBJ2-7	.	TGTGCCACCACCGGAAGACTGTCCTACGAGCAGTACTTC	CATTGRLSYEQYF
15	TRBV19	.	TRBJ2-7	.	TGTGCCAGTAGTATATCGGGGGGCCCCACCTACGAGCAGTACTTC	CASSISGGPTYEQYF
12	TRBV7-2	.	TRBJ2-4	.	TGTGCCAGCAGCTTAAGGGGAAACATTCAGTACTTC	CASSLRGNIQYF
16	TRBV19	once	TRBJ2-7	TRBD2	TGTGCCAGTAGTCGGACTAGCGGGAGGGCCGGAGGCGAGCAGTACTTC	CASSRTSGRAGGEQYF
12	TRBV19	.	TRBJ2-7	.	TGTGCCAGTAGGAGCGAGACCTACGAGCAGTACTTC	CASRSETYEQYF
13	TRBV4-1	.	TRBJ1-2	.	TGCGCCAGCAGCCACTCCTCAGGTTACGGCTACACCTTC	CASSHSSGYGYTF
14	TRBV19	.	TRBJ2-1	.	TGTGCCAGTAGTCTCGGAGGAAGTGGCAATGAGCAGTTCTTC	CASSLGGSGNEQFF
14	TRBV27	.	TRBJ1-2	.	TGTGCCAGCAGTTCGGCCCCGGCTGACTATGGCTACACCTTC	CASSSAPADYGYTF
16	TRBV18	.	TRBJ2-7	.	TGTGCCAGCTCACCAAGAGAGGGTCCGAGCCCCCTCGAGCAGTACTTC	CASSPREGPSPLEQYF
14	TRBV7-8	.	TRBJ1-4	.	TGTGCCAGCAGCAATACGGTGGGAGGGGAAAAACTGTTTTTT	CASSNTVGGEKLFF